This T cell receptor (beta chain) emerged from a study of CXCR3-negative and CXCR3-positive naive CD8 T cells. Concerning this clonotype: What it binds is unknown.

Whole-study results and caveats: The study found more hydrophobic TRB CDR3s in CXCR3-positive naive cells than in CXCR3-negative naive cells.

The libraries of TRB cDNA were constructed through 5' RACE using UMI labels. TCRdb re-analyzed the 5' RACE reads; it lists each CDR3 protein once, without DNA. The sample table includes more than 100,000 distinct CDR3 sequences. The TCR comes from a human donor in good health. Some clones in this sample may be carry-over from other donors' samples. What was sequenced was naive CXCR3+ CD8+ T cells from blood. The subset is: CD45RO-CCR7+CD27+CD95- naive CD8+ T cells expressing CXCR3 (TNR3+).

CDR3 region: CASSLFSGSPYEQYF. The chain links TRBV5-1 to TRBJ2-7; TCRdb's D gene call, TRBD2, goes unchecked for lack of DNA. The germline gives CDR1 SGHRS, CDR2 YFSETQ. The CDR3 is 15 residues long.